The 21 T cell receptor beta chains below all came from one sample that was sequenced in a study of cytomegalovirus exposure and HLA in healthy donors. The PCR used 60 Vbeta and 13 Jbeta primers. The repertoire was sequenced with immunoSEQ multiplex PCR; TCRdb's copy has only in-frame clones and lacks some. The sample consists of approximately 150,000 clones, over 8% of them appearing once. The sample comprised PBMCs. These receptors all come from a male donor in good health and CMV-seronegative.

This clone was picked up a small number of times. The V gene is TRBV6-1, the J gene TRBJ2-5, with 11 bases fitting TRBD2. Germline V CDR1 and CDR2: MNHNS, SASEGT. Trimming at V came to 3 bases and at J to 3 bases, leaving 6 bases not matched to a gene. The CDR3 extends over 16 amino acids. The CDR3 spells CASSDSSGGSKETQYF. CDR3 DNA: TGTGCCAGCAGTGATTCTAGCGGGGGGTCAAAAGAGACCCAGTACTTC.

This clone was counted only a few times. This chain uses TRBV7-6 with TRBJ2-3, with a weak D call TRBD1 (6 bases). The CDR3 loop spans 16 amino acids. Germline V gene data show CDR1 as SGHVS and CDR2 as FNYEAQ. Trimming shortened V by 2 bases and J by 2 bases, and 14 bases separated the two germline ends. The CDR3 region is CASSLIFQGPTDTQYF. CDR3 DNA: TGTGCCAGCAGCTTAATTTTCCAGGGGCCCACAGATACGCAGTATTTT.

This chain connects TRBV28 to TRBJ1-3; D remains unclear. The CDR3 is 16 amino acids. The germline V gene has CDR1 MDHEN and CDR2 SYDVKM. V was cut by 3 bases and J by 0 bases, with 12 bases left in between. The CDR3 here is CASSFRGQLSGNTIYF. CDR3 sequence (DNA): TGTGCCAGCAGTTTCCGCGGGCAGCTCTCTGGAAACACCATATATTTT.

A few counts support this clone. V and J are TRBV5-1 and TRBJ2-2; TRBD2 matches 10 bases. The CDR3 runs to 15 residues. Germline-derived CDR1 and CDR2 are SGHRS and YFSETQ. The V gene end was trimmed by 7 bases and the J gene end by 4 bases; junction bases not matched to a gene: 7. CDR3 loop: CASAAGGPTTGELFF. The DNA for the CDR3 is TGCGCCAGCGCAGCGGGAGGGCCGACCACCGGGGAGCTGTTTTTT.

The DNA of the CDR3 is TGCAGCGTTGTAGGTAGCGGGAGGCCGGACACCGGGGAGCTGTTTTTT. Its translation: CSVVGSGRPDTGELFF. The chain uses TRBV29-1 and TRBJ2-2; 10 bases match TRBD2. Trimming took 4 bases from V and 3 from J; bases not matched to a gene: 8. There are 16 residues in the CDR3. Germline CDR1 reads SQVTM; CDR2 reads ANQGSEA.

The CDR3 coding sequence is TGTGCCAGCAGCTTAGGGTCCCGAGGTAACTCCTACGAGCAGTACTTC. Translating gives CASSLGSRGNSYEQYF. The chain has TRBV7-2 and TRBJ2-7, with D unresolved. Trimming cost V 1 base and J 0 bases, with 13 bases left between them. Germline assignment: CDR1 SGHTA and CDR2 FQGNSA. The length of the CDR3 is 16 residues.

This chain connects TRBV6-1 to TRBJ2-3; perhaps TRBD1 as D (6 bases). V was pared by 8 bases and J by 4 bases, with 19 bases between. Germline V gene sequence: CDR1 MNHNS, CDR2 SASEGT. This CDR3 has 15 amino acids. The CDR3 loop reads CASEAWGRLADTQYF. CDR3 sequence (DNA): TGTGCCAGCGAGGCGTGGGGGCGCTTGGCAGATACGCAGTATTTT.

This clone was seen more than once but under ten times. This chain uses TRBV4-1 with TRBJ2-7; no clear D gene. Germline values: CDR1 MGHRA, CDR2 YSYEKL. CDR3 length equals 13 residues. The V gene lost 4 bases and the J gene lost 1 base, with 8 bases spanning the gap. CDR3 nucleotides: TGCGCCAGCAGCCTGACACCGTCCTACGAGCAGTACTTC. Protein: CASSLTPSYEQYF.

The chain joins TRBV5-6 to TRBJ2-4; no clear D. Germline CDR1 and CDR2: SGHDT and YYEEEE. The CDR3 length is 17 residues. V lost 0 bases and J 0 bases, leaving 13 bases between the germline ends. CDR3 coding DNA: TGTGCCAGCAGCTTGGACAGTCTGAGATTAGCCAAAAACATTCAGTACTTC. Translation gives CASSLDSLRLAKNIQYF.

This clone was observed a few times. V and J are TRBV10-3 and TRBJ1-1; 12 bases match TRBD1. Germline CDR1 ENHRY, CDR2 SYGVKD. This CDR3 contains 15 residues. The junction had 9 bases not matched to a gene; V was cut back by 10 bases and J by 3 bases. CDR3 amino acids: CATGTGGVKDTEAFF. The CDR3 DNA reads TGTGCCACCGGGACAGGGGGCGTGAAGGACACTGAAGCTTTCTTT.

This clone was counted a few times. The V gene is TRBV9, the J gene TRBJ1-1; D may be TRBD1 (5 bases). Germline V CDR1 and CDR2: SGDLS, YYNGEE. The ends were cut back, 0 bases at V and 0 bases at J, with 9 bases in the middle. The CDR3 extends over 15 amino acids. The CDR3 nucleotides are TGTGCCAGCAGCGTAGGAGACAGTTTGAACACTGAAGCTTTCTTT. Its translation: CASSVGDSLNTEAFF. The full variable domain, in which reference TRBV9 and TRBJ1-1 provide the parts outside the CDR3, is DSGVTQTPKHLITATGQRVTLRCSPRSGDLSVYWYQQSLDQGLQFLIQYYNGEERAKGNILERFSAQQFPDLHSELNLSSLELGDSALYFCASSVGDSLNTEAFFGQGTRLTVV.

This clone was detected a few times. The chain is built from TRBV30 and TRBJ2-3; D perhaps matches TRBD2 (5 bases). With 3 bases removed from V and 0 bases from J, the gap between germline ends came to 10 bases. The CDR3 contains 14 residues. Looked up from germline, CDR1 is GTSNPN and CDR2 is SVGIG (reference sequence). The CDR3 region is CAWSFGGSTDTQYF. The CDR3 coding sequence is TGTGCCTGGAGCTTCGGCGGGAGCACAGATACGCAGTATTTT.

This chain uses TRBV28 with TRBJ2-1, with a tentative D call TRBD1 (5 bases). CDR1 MDHEN and CDR2 SYDVKM come from the germline V gene. This CDR3 is 13 amino acids long. Trimming removed 3 bases at V and 10 bases at J, with 13 bases between. The chain's CDR3 is CASSFLGQVEQFF. DNA for the CDR3: TGTGCCAGCAGTTTCTTGGGGCAGGTCGAGCAGTTCTTC.

The chain employs TRBV28 and TRBJ2-2, with 8 bases fitting TRBD2. V trimming: 5 bases; J trimming: 2 bases; junction bases outside the gene matches: 7. CDR1 is MDHEN and CDR2 is SYDVKM in the germline V gene. The CDR3 covers 16 residues. This CDR3 is CASSTPGLGNTGELFF. In nucleotides, the CDR3 is TGTGCCAGCAGTACTCCGGGACTAGGTAACACCGGGGAGCTGTTTTTT. Full variable domain (rest looked up from reference TRBV28 and TRBJ2-2): DVKVTQSSRYLVKRTGEKVFLECVQDMDHENMFWYRQDPGLGLRLIYFSYDVKMKEKGDIPEGYSVSREKKERFSLILESASTNQTSMYLCASSTPGLGNTGELFFGEGSRLTVL.

The rearrangement uses TRBV18 and TRBJ1-5, with 9 bases lining up with TRBD1. V shed 5 bases and J 1 base; nucleotides not matched to a gene: 12. The CDR3 is made up of 18 amino acids. The germline gives CDR1 KGHSH, CDR2 LQKENI. The CDR3 sequence is CASSSTGGGFQSNQPQHF. The CDR3 region has the DNA TGTGCCAGCTCATCTACAGGGGGCGGTTTCCAAAGCAATCAGCCCCAGCATTTT.

The V gene is TRBV4-2, the J gene TRBJ2-5; the match to TRBD2 covers 12 bases. V was clipped by 2 bases and J by 4 bases; unmatched bases: 5. In germline, CDR1 is LGHNA, CDR2 YNFKEQ. This CDR3 has 16 amino acids. CDR3 sequence (DNA): TGTGCCAGCAGCCAACTACTAGCGGGAGGTGGAGAGACCCAGTACTTC. It encodes CASSQLLAGGGETQYF.

This clone was recorded a few times. The chain is built from TRBV6-5 and TRBJ1-2; TRBD1 aligns across 10 bases. V dropped 2 bases and J dropped 3; count of bases not matched to a gene: 3. This CDR3 is built from 15 residues. Per germline, CDR1 MNHEY and CDR2 SVGAGI. CDR3 in amino acids: CASSYRDRGYYGYTF. The CDR3 DNA follows: TGTGCCAGCAGTTACAGGGACAGGGGATACTATGGCTACACCTTC.

The gene calls are TRBV6-5 and TRBJ1-2; 7 bases map to TRBD1. CDR1 and CDR2 (germline): MNHEY, SVGAGI. The trim removed 2 bases at V and 4 bases at J, leaving 10 bases unmatched. The CDR3 has 16 residues. CDR3: CASSYTEGAYGYGYTF. The CDR3 DNA sequence: TGTGCCAGCAGTTACACGGAGGGGGCTTACGGCTATGGCTACACCTTC.

This clone was counted between two and nine times. This chain links TRBV4-3 with TRBJ1-1; 10 bases match TRBD1. Germline assignment: CDR1 LGHNA and CDR2 YSLEER. V lost 0 bases, J lost 7 bases, and 8 bases stayed unmatched. The CDR3 consists of 16 residues. This CDR3 is CASSQDIGTGAIEAFF. Written as DNA, the CDR3 is TGCGCCAGCAGCCAAGATATTGGGACAGGGGCTATTGAAGCTTTCTTT.

The rearrangement links TRBV5-1 to TRBJ2-2; D not resolved. Germline CDR1 is SGHRS and CDR2 is YFSETQ. Trimming took off 2 bases at V and 4 bases at J, with 3 bases between the two ends. The CDR3 spans 12 residues. The CDR3 bases are TGCGCCAGCAGCTTTAGCACCGGGGAGCTGTTTTTT. This encodes CASSFSTGELFF.

The table lists this clone with a few counts. This chain links TRBV29-1 with TRBJ2-7, with 7 bases fitting TRBD1. This CDR3 has 13 residues. The ends lost 5 bases at V and 4 bases at J; junction bases unmatched: 8. CDR1 SQVTM and CDR2 ANQGSEA come from the germline V gene. The DNA for the CDR3 is TGCAGCGTTAAGACAGGGCTGTCATACGAGCAGTACTTC. Translation: CSVKTGLSYEQYF.